The 5 T cell receptor beta chains in this list originate from one sample, sequenced in a study of early T cells in non-severe SARS-CoV-2 infection. TCRdb re-analysed the 5' RACE reads in MiXCR, keeping a single row per CDR3 protein. The data show about 66,000 distinct CDR3 sequences, just over 20% seen once. The material sequenced was whole blood, taken at baseline. These receptors all stem from an adult who was a healthcare worker with PCR-confirmed SARS-CoV-2 infection or an uninfected control (not recorded which).

This clonotype came up a few times. This chain connects TRBV28 to TRBJ1-5; a possible D gene is TRBD1 (5 bases). Germline assignment: CDR1 MDHEN and CDR2 SYDVKM. Trimming left V 0 bases short and J 3 bases short, with 9 bases between. CDR3 length: 15 residues. This CDR3 is CASSLWAGNNQPQHF. DNA of the CDR3: TGTGCCAGCAGTTTATGGGCAGGGAACAATCAGCCCCAGCATTTT.

In its sample, this clonotype is medium-sized. The chain combines TRBV20-1 with TRBJ2-5; 9 bases line up with TRBD2. From germline, CDR1 is DFQATT and CDR2 SNEGSKA (reference sequence). The CDR3 runs to 17 residues. The ends lost 0 bases at V and 5 bases at J; junction bases unmatched: 13. CDR3 protein: CSARDPDSGGRTETQYF. The CDR3 nucleotides are TGCAGTGCTAGAGATCCGGATAGCGGGGGACGTACGGAGACCCAGTACTTC.

This clonotype was counted at least ten times. The CDR3 reads CASSYSLAGRETQYF. In DNA form, the CDR3 reads TGTGCCAGCAGTTACTCCCTAGCGGGGAGAGAGACCCAGTACTTC. V is TRBV6-5 and J is TRBJ2-5, with 9 bases lining up with TRBD2. The length of the CDR3 is 15 residues. Germline V CDR1 and CDR2: MNHEY, SVGAGI. The junction had 3 bases not matched to a gene; V was cut back by 0 bases and J by 4 bases.

This clonotype has a handful of counts. The chain combines TRBV4-1 with TRBJ2-3, with D tentatively TRBD2 (6 bases). The germline CDR1 and CDR2 sequences are MGHRA and YSYEKL. V dropped 0 bases and J dropped 8 bases, with 9 bases sitting between them. CDR3 length equals 13 residues. CDR3 in amino acids: CASSQDGTSTQYF. The CDR3 DNA is TGCGCCAGCAGCCAAGACGGGACTTCTACGCAGTATTTT.

This clonotype was observed many times. This chain connects TRBV21-1 to TRBJ1-2. TRBV21-1 is reported as a pseudogene. This CDR3 comprises 16 residues. The CDR3 coding sequence is TGTGCCAGCAGCAAAGGGAGAGACACCCTTAGCTATGGCTACACCTTC. Its protein is CASSKGRDTLSYGYTF.